These 32 T cell receptor beta chains were sequenced from one sample in a study of blood T cells in healthy people across ages. PCR was performed a second time for 7 to 11 cycles using a sample-barcoded 5' primer and a J-beta primer mix. TCRdb processed the 5' RACE reads anew with MiXCR; each CDR3 protein has one entry. The sample has over 550,000 distinct CDR3 sequences, roughly 30% seen once. Sequenced: blood. The receptors come from a woman older than 75 in good health.

This clonotype appeared many times. The J gene is TRBJ2-5, the V gene TRBV20-1; D is unclear. Germline CDR1 is DFQATT and CDR2 is SNEGSKA (reference sequence). V gave up 6 bases and J gave up 5 bases, with 10 bases separating them. The CDR3 sequence is 11 residues long. CDR3 amino acids: CSASPGETQYF. The CDR3 nucleotides are TGCAGTGCCAGCCCCGGGGAGACCCAGTACTTC.

In this sample, this clonotype turned up many times. V and J are TRBV12-3 or TRBV12-4 and TRBJ2-1, with D tentatively TRBD1 (6 bases). This CDR3 has 15 residues. Between the trimmed V and J ends, which lost 6 bases and 4 bases, there was a span of 16 bases. The CDR3 DNA reads TGTGCCAGCAGGCGCTCCGGGACACCATACAATGAGCAGTTCTTC. Residues: CASRRSGTPYNEQFF.

This clonotype appeared a few times. The CDR3 protein is CASSPRGFGRYEQYF. DNA of the CDR3: TGTGCCAGCAGCCCGCGGGGCTTTGGCCGCTACGAGCAGTACTTC. The gene calls are TRBV6-2 or TRBV6-3 and TRBJ2-7, with TRBD2 as a possible D gene (6 bases). With 6 bases removed from V and 3 bases from J, the gap between germline ends came to 18 bases. Per germline, CDR1 MNHEY and CDR2 SVGEGT. This CDR3 spans 15 amino acids.

The chain is built from TRBV9 and TRBJ1-1; D gene ambiguous. This CDR3 region has 13 residues. Trimming cost V 0 bases and J 7 bases, with 10 bases left between them. CDR1 SGDLS and CDR2 YYNGEE come from the germline V gene. The CDR3 bases are TGTGCCAGCAGCGTAGACGGGTTTGGTGAAGCTTTCTTT. It codes for CASSVDGFGEAFF. The full variable domain, with the rest looked up from reference TRBV9 and TRBJ1-1, is DSGVTQTPKHLITATGQRVTLRCSPRSGDLSVYWYQQSLDQGLQFLIQYYNGEERAKGNILERFSAQQFPDLHSELNLSSLELGDSALYFCASSVDGFGEAFFGQGTRLTVV.

CDR3 amino acids: CASSSTSSNQPQHF. The CDR3 DNA follows: TGTGCCAGTAGTTCGACTAGTAGCAATCAGCCCCAGCATTTT. This chain connects TRBV19 to TRBJ1-5; no definite D call. Per the germline V gene, CDR1 is LNHDA and CDR2 is SQIVND (reference sequence). The CDR3 is 14 residues long. Trimming cost V 5 bases and J 0 bases, with 8 bases left between them.

This clonotype has just one count. This chain joins TRBV20-1 and TRBJ2-7; perhaps D is TRBD1 or TRBD2 (6 bases each). There are 15 residues in the CDR3. The V gene lost 3 bases and the J gene lost 1 base, with 16 bases spanning the gap. Germline values: CDR1 DFQATT, CDR2 SNEGSKA (reference sequence). CDR3 DNA sequence: TGCAGTGCTAGTGTTAGGGGGGACGCATCCTACGAGCAGTACTTC. Translating gives CSASVRGDASYEQYF.

This chain joins TRBV7-8 and TRBJ1-4; D remains ambiguous. V was pared by 4 bases and J by 0 bases, with 9 bases between. Germline lookup yields CDR1 SGHVS and CDR2 FQNEAQ. CDR3 size: 15 residues. DNA of the CDR3: TGTGCCAGCAGCTCTGATATGGCAACTAATGAAAAACTGTTTTTT. This encodes CASSSDMATNEKLFF.

Details on this clonotype: This may be a read error: a much more frequent sequence differs by one nucleotide. This chain links TRBV12-3 or TRBV12-4 with TRBJ2-4; 11 bases fit TRBD1. The closer fit of TRBJ2-7 to the DNA end suggests the J call may be wrong. This CDR3 has 15 amino acids. CDR3: CASRRTGQGANEQYF. Here the CDR3 DNA reads TGTGCCAGCAGGCGAACTGGACAGGGGGCCAACGAGCAGTACTTC.

This chain uses TRBV7-2 with TRBJ2-1; weak D call: TRBD2 (6 bases). Per germline, CDR1 SGHTA and CDR2 FQGNSA. This CDR3 is built from 12 residues. Trimming left V 8 bases short and J 3 bases short, with 8 bases between. CDR3 sequence (DNA): TGTGCCAGCCTTAGCGGCTACAATGAGCAGTTCTTC. As protein: CASLSGYNEQFF. Supplemented by reference TRBV7-2 and TRBJ2-1, the full variable domain reads GAGVSQSPSNKVTEKGKDVELRCDPISGHTALYWYRQSLGQGLEFLIYFQGNSAPDKSGLPSDRFSAERTGGSVSTLTIQRTQQEDSAVYLCASLSGYNEQFFGPGTRLTVL.

This clonotype was detected ten times or more. This chain links TRBV20-1 with TRBJ2-3; TRBD2 matches at 8 bases. Germline V gene data show CDR1 as DFQATT and CDR2 as SNEGSKA (reference sequence). The V segment lost 5 bases and the J segment 1 base; nucleotides outside the gene matches: 8. CDR3 length: 15 residues. This CDR3 reads CSAFPVSGGTDTQYF. The CDR3 DNA is TGCAGTGCTTTCCCGGTTAGCGGGGGCACAGATACGCAGTATTTT.

The table lists this clonotype with many counts. This sequence joins TRBV6-6 and TRBJ1-2; D is uncertain. The germline V gene encodes CDR1 MNHNY and CDR2 SVGAGI (reference sequence). The CDR3 runs 12 residues. The V and J ends lost 7 bases and 4 bases respectively, with 10 bases between them. This CDR3 reads CASTAGSYGYTF. The CDR3, as DNA: TGTGCCAGCACCGCGGGCAGCTATGGCTACACCTTC.

This clonotype has a handful of counts. The chain links TRBV19 to TRBJ1-4, with TRBD1 identical over 9 bases. The CDR3 is 15 residues long. V gave up 5 bases and J gave up 8 bases; unmatched junction bases: 9. CDR1 and CDR2 (germline): LNHDA, SQIVND (reference sequence). The CDR3 region is CASSSTQGAREKLFF. CDR3 sequence (DNA): TGTGCCAGTAGTTCCACACAGGGGGCGCGAGAAAAACTGTTTTTT. Full variable domain (rest looked up from reference TRBV19 and TRBJ1-4): DGGITQSPKYLFRKEGQNVTLSCEQNLNHDAMYWYRQDPGQGLRLIYYSQIVNDFQKGDIAEGYSVSREKKESFPLTVTSAQKNPTAFYLCASSSTQGAREKLFFGSGTQLSVL.

This clonotype was found many times. The chain has TRBV20-1 and TRBJ1-2, with D possibly matching TRBD1 (6 bases). The germline CDR1 and CDR2 sequences are DFQATT and SNEGSKA (reference sequence). The CDR3 spans 13 residues. The V gene lost 6 bases and the J gene lost 7 bases, with 18 bases spanning the gap. In nucleotides, the CDR3 is TGCAGTGCGCCTCCTGCGGGGGGCGGTGGCTACACCTTC. This codes for CSAPPAGGGGYTF.

To note about this clonotype: This may be a read error, as it is one base from a much larger clone. The V and J genes are TRBV4-2 and TRBJ2-3; 10 nucleotides agree with TRBD2. Trimming cost V 4 bases and J 1 base; bases outside gene matches: 5. Looked up from germline, CDR1 is LGHNA and CDR2 is YNFKEQ. This CDR3 region has 16 residues. The CDR3 loop reads CASSLYGTSGTDTQYF. Here the CDR3 DNA reads TGTGCCAGCAGCCTGTACGGGACTAGCGGCACAGATACGCAGTATTTT.

This clonotype was seen many times. In DNA, the CDR3 is TGTGCCAGCAGCGTAGGAGAGGGGCTGGAGCAGTACTTC. Its protein is CASSVGEGLEQYF. The chain recombines TRBV9 with TRBJ2-7, with D perhaps being TRBD1 or TRBD2 (5 bases each). Germline V gene sequence: CDR1 SGDLS, CDR2 YYNGEE. With 0 bases removed from V and 7 bases from J, the gap between germline ends came to 11 bases. CDR3 size: 13 residues. The whole variable domain, remainder taken from reference TRBV9 and TRBJ2-7, is DSGVTQTPKHLITATGQRVTLRCSPRSGDLSVYWYQQSLDQGLQFLIQYYNGEERAKGNILERFSAQQFPDLHSELNLSSLELGDSALYFCASSVGEGLEQYFGPGTRLTVT.

This clonotype has more than one count but fewer than ten. The chain carries TRBV6-1 and TRBJ1-1; 8 bases align to TRBD1. The CDR3 has 16 amino acids. Germline CDR1 reads MNHNS; CDR2 reads SASEGT. Germline trimming cut 3 bases from V and 4 bases from J; bases unmatched to any gene: 10. The CDR3 DNA reads as TGTGCCAGCAGTGAGAGGTCAGGGGGCAGGGGCACTGAAGCTTTCTTT. This translates into CASSERSGGRGTEAFF.

This clonotype was observed a few times. A read error is possible here, since a much larger clone lies one base away. This chain links TRBV7-3 with TRBJ2-3; 9 positions agree with TRBD2. CDR3 length: 16 residues. CDR1 and CDR2 (germline): SGHTA, FQGTGA. V gave up 4 bases and J gave up 9 bases; unmatched junction bases: 14. CDR3 in DNA: TGTGCCAGCAGCTCCACTGTGGCGGGGGGGCGTCGGACGCAGTATTTT. Encoded protein: CASSSTVAGGRRTQYF. Full variable domain (outside the CDR3, taken from reference TRBV7-3 and TRBJ2-3): GAGVSQTPSNKVTEKGKYVELRCDPISGHTALYWYRQSLGQGPEFLIYFQGTGAADDSGLPNDRFFAVRPEGSVSTLKIQRTERGDSAVYLCASSSTVAGGRRTQYFGPGTRLTVL.

This clonotype came up many times. The rearrangement links TRBV7-2 to TRBJ2-5, with 11 bases identical to TRBD1. Germline V lookup: CDR1 SGHTA, CDR2 FQGNSA. Trimming took 4 bases from V and 4 from J; bases not matched to a gene: 5. There are 15 residues in the CDR3. CDR3 in DNA: TGTGCCAGCAGCTCCGGGACAGGGGGACCAGAGACCCAGTACTTC. Translation gives CASSSGTGGPETQYF.

This clonotype was detected only a few times. The V call is TRBV11-2, the J call TRBJ1-2; the D gene is possibly TRBD1 (6 bases). The CDR3 consists of 14 residues. With 1 base removed from V and 7 bases from J, the gap between germline ends came to 13 bases. CDR1 is SGHAT and CDR2 is FQNNGV in the germline V gene. In DNA, the CDR3 is TGTGCCAGCAGCTTAGCCCTACAGGGATCTGGCTACACCTTC. Its translation: CASSLALQGSGYTF.

This clonotype was counted ten times or more. V and J are TRBV28 and TRBJ2-7; 8 nucleotides align to TRBD2. This CDR3 has 13 amino acids. Unmatched junction bases numbered 8, after V lost 8 bases and J lost 5 bases. In germline, CDR1 is MDHEN, CDR2 SYDVKM. The CDR3 coding sequence is TGTGCCAGCGCCGGGGGGGGCCGAGACGAGCAGTACTTC. It specifies CASAGGGRDEQYF.

Worth noting for this clonotype: A read error may be the cause here, since a much bigger clone is one base away. The chain links TRBV7-2 to TRBJ1-1; unclear D gene. Germline CDR1 and CDR2: SGHTA and FQGNSA. The CDR3 is made up of 11 amino acids. CDR3 DNA sequence: TGTGCCAGCTCGGGGAACACTGAAGCTCTCTTT. It specifies CASSGNTEALF.

This clonotype was recorded only once. This chain uses TRBV20-1 with TRBJ2-7, with 10 positions matching TRBD1. The CDR3 has 17 amino acids. CDR1 and CDR2 (germline): DFQATT, SNEGSKA (reference sequence). V shed 0 bases and J 5 bases; nucleotides not matched to a gene: 13. The CDR3 region is CSARDPSGTGAADEQYF. In DNA form, the CDR3 reads TGCAGTGCTAGAGACCCTTCGGGGACAGGGGCCGCGGACGAGCAGTACTTC.

The sample holds many counts of this clonotype. CDR3 in amino acids: CASKTGGFLEQYF. CDR3 bases: TGTGCCAGTAAGACAGGGGGCTTCCTCGAGCAGTACTTC. The V call is TRBV6-1, the J call TRBJ2-7, with 10 bases matching TRBD1. The CDR3 is made up of 13 amino acids. The V and J ends lost 9 bases and 6 bases, in that order; junction bases with no gene match: 8. Germline CDR1 and CDR2: MNHNS and SASEGT.

In this sample, this clonotype turned up many times. The chain uses TRBV29-1 and TRBJ2-2; D possibly matches TRBD1 or TRBD2 (6 bases each). The V gene lost 6 bases and the J gene lost 13 bases, with 15 bases spanning the gap. This CDR3 spans 11 amino acids. CDR1 and CDR2 (germline): SQVTM, ANQGSEA. CDR3 region: CSVKGGPRLFF. In DNA, the CDR3 is TGCAGCGTCAAAGGGGGGCCGAGGCTGTTTTTT.

V gene TRBV5-1 combines with J gene TRBJ1-2; TRBD1 matches 8 bases. V lost 4 bases to trimming and J lost 5 bases; unmatched junction nucleotides: 4. Germline V gives CDR1 SGHRS, CDR2 YFSETQ. The CDR3 runs 13 residues. CDR3 protein: CASSDRQGYGYTF. Written as DNA, the CDR3 is TGCGCCAGCAGCGATCGACAGGGGTATGGCTACACCTTC.

The chain employs TRBV3-1 and TRBJ1-1; D is undetermined. V was pared by 7 bases and J by 3 bases, with 12 bases between. CDR1 LGHDT and CDR2 YNNKEL come from the germline V gene (reference sequence). The CDR3 runs to 13 residues. The CDR3 sequence is CASKGGGDTEAFF. In DNA form, the CDR3 reads TGTGCCAGCAAGGGTGGTGGGGACACTGAAGCTTTCTTT.

This clonotype appeared many times. The rearrangement uses TRBV7-8 and TRBJ2-1; D gene uncertain. Looked up from germline, CDR1 is SGHVS and CDR2 is FQNEAQ. CDR3 length equals 13 residues. V was clipped by 5 bases and J by 15 bases, with 20 bases between them. The CDR3 here is CASSPVRGPPWFF. CDR3 coding DNA: TGTGCCAGCAGCCCGGTGAGAGGCCCCCCGTGGTTCTTC.

The chain recombines TRBV30 with TRBJ2-1; 11 bases are a match to TRBD2. The junction had 10 bases not matched to a gene; V was cut back by 5 bases and J by 10 bases. Looked up from germline, CDR1 is GTSNPN and CDR2 is SVGIG (reference sequence). This CDR3 has 14 amino acids. The CDR3 loop is CAWASGGLSYEQFF. CDR3 DNA sequence: TGTGCCTGGGCTAGCGGGGGGTTATCCTACGAGCAGTTCTTC.

Details on this clonotype: Being one base from a much bigger clone, this may be a read error. The rearrangement joins TRBV6-5 to TRBJ2-3; D uncertain. Trimming took 5 bases from V and 4 from J, leaving 13 bases between them. This CDR3 has 14 residues. Germline CDR1 is MNHEY and CDR2 is SVGAGI. The CDR3 region is CASSPAESSDTQYF. The DNA of the CDR3 is TGTGCCAGCAGTCCGGCCGAGTCGTCAGATACGCAGTATTTT.

This clonotype was seen many times. The V gene is TRBV10-3, the J gene TRBJ2-7; 8 nucleotides match TRBD1. The CDR3 runs 15 residues. From germline, CDR1 is ENHRY and CDR2 SYGVKD. V dropped 6 bases and J dropped 4; count of bases not matched to a gene: 11. The CDR3 nucleotides read TGTGCCATCAGCGGAGAGCGGCAGGGGGCATACGAGCAGTACTTC. It is translated as CAISGERQGAYEQYF.

Many counts were recorded for this clonotype. Sequence at one end of the junction differs from germline and may be a read error. The chain employs TRBV7-7 and TRBJ2-5; 7 bases match TRBD2. The CDR3 is made up of 18 amino acids. Per germline, CDR1 SSHAT and CDR2 FNYEAQ (reference sequence). CDR3: CASSSRPPGTTVQETQYF. The CDR3 DNA follows: TGTGCTAGCAGCTCACGCCCTCCGGGGACTACCGTCCAAGAGACCCAGTACTTC.

At least ten counts were recorded for this clonotype. The V call is TRBV4-1, the J call TRBJ1-6; possible D gene TRBD1, 5 bases. CDR1 and CDR2 (germline): MGHRA, YSYEKL. The germline V and J ends were trimmed by 0 bases and 8 bases, with 11 bases remaining between them. This CDR3 spans 15 amino acids. The CDR3 protein is CASSQEIGQYSPLHF. CDR3 in DNA: TGCGCCAGCAGCCAAGAGATTGGACAATATTCACCCCTCCACTTT.